This record covers a single T cell receptor (beta chain). Its matching antigen is unknown. These data originate in a study of cytomegalovirus exposure and HLA in healthy donors. Study conclusions and caveats: Only CMV serostatus was available as immune exposure information. Among the sequence variants, a highly shared cluster was likely an artifact of sequencing. Per a later analysis, HLA-associated TCR beta chains showed more clonal expansion than other, equally common TCR beta chains.

This PCR relied on a set of 60 Vbeta primers and 13 Jbeta primers. Repertoires were generated with immunoSEQ multiplex PCR, while TCRdb's copy carries only in-frame clones and drops some. Of 95,000 to 150,000 clones in the sample, around 75% were seen once. Germline CDR1 reads MNHNS; CDR2 reads SASEGT. This CDR3 region has 11 residues. V was cut by 5 bases and J by 5 bases, with 6 bases left in between. This rearrangement joins TRBV6-1 to TRBJ1-1, with D possibly being TRBD1 (5 bases). This sequence was found in a woman aged 45-59 years in good health and CMV-seropositive. Input material: PBMCs. CDR3 bases: TGTGCCAGCAGTCGACAGACTGAAGCTTTCTTT. This gives the protein CASSRQTEAFF.